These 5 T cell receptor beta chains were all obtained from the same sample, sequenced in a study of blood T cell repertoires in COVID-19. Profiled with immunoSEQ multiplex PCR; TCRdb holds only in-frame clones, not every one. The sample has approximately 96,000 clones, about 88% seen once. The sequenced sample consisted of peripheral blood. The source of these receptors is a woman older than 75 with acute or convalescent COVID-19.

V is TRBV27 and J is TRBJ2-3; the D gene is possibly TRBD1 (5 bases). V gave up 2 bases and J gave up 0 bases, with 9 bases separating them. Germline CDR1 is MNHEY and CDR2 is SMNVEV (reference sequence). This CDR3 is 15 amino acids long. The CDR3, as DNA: TGTGCCAGCAGTTTACTCCAGGGAAGCACAGATACGCAGTATTTT. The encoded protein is CASSLLQGSTDTQYF.

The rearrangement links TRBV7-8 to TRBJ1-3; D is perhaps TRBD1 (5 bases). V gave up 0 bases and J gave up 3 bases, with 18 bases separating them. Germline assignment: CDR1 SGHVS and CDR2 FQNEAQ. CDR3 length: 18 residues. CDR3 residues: CASSLAPGGGTRGNTIYF. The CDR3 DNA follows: TGTGCCAGCAGCTTAGCGCCGGGGGGTGGGACGCGTGGAAACACCATATATTTT.

The CDR3 sequence: CASSYGGGSYNEQFF. The DNA of the CDR3 is TGTGCCAGCAGTTACGGCGGGGGCTCCTACAATGAGCAGTTCTTC. The chain recombines TRBV6-2 or TRBV6-3 with TRBJ2-1; 7 nucleotides align to TRBD2. Trimming took 2 bases from V and 0 from J; bases not matched to a gene: 1. Germline CDR1 and CDR2: MNHEY and SVGEGT. The CDR3 runs 15 residues.

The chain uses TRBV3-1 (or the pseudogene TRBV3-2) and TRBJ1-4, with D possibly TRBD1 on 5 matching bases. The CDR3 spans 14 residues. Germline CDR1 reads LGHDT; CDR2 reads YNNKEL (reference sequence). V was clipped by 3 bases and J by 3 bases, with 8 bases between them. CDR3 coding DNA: TGTGCCAGCAGCCAGGGGGGGTCTAATGAAAAACTGTTTTTT. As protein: CASSQGGSNEKLFF.

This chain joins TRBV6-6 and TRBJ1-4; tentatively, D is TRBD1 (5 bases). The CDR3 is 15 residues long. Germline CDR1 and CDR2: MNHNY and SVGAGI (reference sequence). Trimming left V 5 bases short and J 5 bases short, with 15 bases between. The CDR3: CASSNPGGRNEKLFF. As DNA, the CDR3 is TGTGCCAGCAGTAACCCGGGGGGACGAAATGAAAAACTGTTTTTT.